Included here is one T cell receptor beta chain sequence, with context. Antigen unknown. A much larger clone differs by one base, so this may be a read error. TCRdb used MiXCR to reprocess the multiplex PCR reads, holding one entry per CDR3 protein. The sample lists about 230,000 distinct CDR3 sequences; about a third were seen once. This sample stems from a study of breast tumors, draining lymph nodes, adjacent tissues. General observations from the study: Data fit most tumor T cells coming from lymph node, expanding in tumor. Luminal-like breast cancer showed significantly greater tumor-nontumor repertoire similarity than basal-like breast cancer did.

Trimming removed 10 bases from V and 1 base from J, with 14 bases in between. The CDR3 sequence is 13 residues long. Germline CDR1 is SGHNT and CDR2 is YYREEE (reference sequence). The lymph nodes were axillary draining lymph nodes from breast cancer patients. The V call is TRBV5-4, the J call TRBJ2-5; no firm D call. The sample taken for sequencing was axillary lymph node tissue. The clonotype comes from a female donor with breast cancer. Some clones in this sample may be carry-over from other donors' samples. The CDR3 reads CARAPAPQETQYF. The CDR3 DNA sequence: TGTGCCCGTGCTCCGGCTCCCCAAGAGACCCAGTACTTC. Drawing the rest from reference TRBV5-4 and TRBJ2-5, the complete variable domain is ETGVTQSPTHLIKTRGQQVTLRCSSQSGHNTVSWYQQALGQGPQFIFQYYREEENGRGNFPPRFSGLQFPNYSSELNVNALELDDSALYLCARAPAPQETQYFGPGTRLLVL.